This T cell receptor beta chain was identified in a study of shared clonotypes between healthy human individuals. The overall study: Per-donor plates numbered three CD4 naive, three CD4 memory, two CD8 naive and one CD8 memory. Whole-study findings and limits: Sequencing depth was predicted to influence how clonotypes are shared among donors. Naive CD4 clonotype sharing across a handful of donors was about 5%.

The CDR3 is 13 amino acids. Germline V gives CDR1 SGHVS, CDR2 FQNEAQ. Deletions cut 5 bases from V and 3 bases from J, with 11 bases between. As for this clone: Its antigen is currently unknown.

Terminally differentiated effector memory CD45RA+ cells were excluded by CCR7 positive selection of CD45RO-negative cells. Original methodology: As immunoSEQ supplied junction-only sequences (without quality scores), filtering differed. Measured with immunoSEQ multiplex PCR; TCRdb has only the in-frame clones, and not every one. The V and J calls and clone size come from that table; D and trimming were worked out from the DNA. The sample includes millions of clones, about 93% of them seen just once. This receptor was identified in a young man in good health. Some clones in this sample may be carry-over from other donors' samples. The sample was naive CD8+ T cells from PBMCs. V is TRBV7-8 and J is TRBJ2-7; possibly TRBD2 for D (5 bases). The DNA for the CDR3 is TGTGCCAGCAGCGAGACGGGATACTACGAGCAGTACTTC. Protein sequence: CASSETGYYEQYF.